This entry describes one T cell receptor (beta chain). The sample originates from a study of CD8+CD57+ T cells in acquired aplastic anemia. The patients chosen for sequencing had shown expansion of CD8+CD57+ cells (detected by flow cytometry). From germline, CDR1 is SEHNR and CDR2 FQNEAQ (reference sequence). Trimming stripped 1 base from V and 4 bases from J, with 7 bases between. This CDR3 has 13 residues. Genomic DNA was employed as the template in profiling TCR beta VDJ and CDR3. TCRdb re-called the reads through MiXCR, storing one row per CDR3 protein. The sample includes 200,000 to 250,000 distinct CDR3 sequences, almost 50% of them seen just once.

This TCR came from a human donor with aplastic anemia. Sequencing was carried out using sorted CD4+, CD8+, or CD8+CD57+ T cells (not recorded which) from PBMCs. The V call is TRBV7-9, the J call TRBJ1-1; D uncertain. In DNA, the CDR3 is TGTGCCAGCAGCTTAGGGAAGTTCACTGAAGCTTTCTTT. This translates into CASSLGKFTEAFF.